Listed here are 24 T cell receptor beta chains from one sample, sequenced in a study of cytomegalovirus exposure and HLA in healthy donors. In the PCR, 60 Vbeta and 13 Jbeta primers were used. TCRdb keeps only in-frame clones here, not all; method: immunoSEQ multiplex PCR. The sample gives 110,000 or so clones, roughly 77% of which show up once; almost 5% is in the top ten. Sequencing was carried out using PBMCs. These receptors came from a man aged 50 to 59 in good health and CMV-seropositive.

This chain links TRBV29-1 with TRBJ2-7; 8 bases agree with TRBD1. The J segment lost 5 bases and the V segment lost 6 bases, leaving 12 bases of the junction unmatched. Germline lookup yields CDR1 SQVTM and CDR2 ANQGSEA. This CDR3 region has 14 residues. CDR3 DNA sequence: TGCAGCGTAGGCAGGCAGGGGGCTACCCACGAGCAGTACTTC. Translated: CSVGRQGATHEQYF.

The chain links TRBV7-9 to TRBJ2-5; 8 nucleotides agree with TRBD2. The CDR3 is 14 amino acids. Per the germline V gene, CDR1 is SEHNR and CDR2 is FQNEAQ (reference sequence). J lost 4 bases, V lost 1 base, and 2 bases had no gene match. The CDR3, as DNA: TGTGCCAGCAGCTTAGGGCTAGCGGGAGAGACCCAGTACTTC. Protein sequence: CASSLGLAGETQYF.

CDR3 coding DNA: TGTGCCAGCAGCCAACGCGATCAGGGGATCAATCAGCCCCAGCATTTT. Translating it yields CASSQRDQGINQPQHF. V usage is TRBV14 and J usage is TRBJ1-5, with D maybe TRBD1 (6 bases). The germline gives CDR1 SGHDN, CDR2 FVKESK. V was cut by 2 bases and J by 3 bases, with 14 bases left in between. The CDR3 runs 16 residues.

V and J are TRBV7-2 and TRBJ2-5; TRBD2 aligns across 9 bases. Germline V gene lookup returns CDR1 SGHTA and CDR2 FQGNSA. J lost 4 bases, V lost 0 bases, and 3 bases had no gene match. The CDR3 loop spans 15 amino acids. The CDR3 spells CASSLAGLARETQYF. The CDR3 nucleotides read TGTGCCAGCAGCTTAGCAGGACTAGCGCGAGAGACCCAGTACTTC.

The CDR3 is CASSSRQGLEAFF. The CDR3, as DNA: TGTGCCAGTAGTTCGCGACAGGGACTTGAAGCTTTCTTT. V gene TRBV19 combines with J gene TRBJ1-1, with TRBD1 matching over 7 bases. CDR3 length: 13 residues. V trimming: 5 bases; J trimming: 7 bases; junction bases outside the gene matches: 7. Germline V CDR1 and CDR2: LNHDA, SQIVND (reference sequence).

The gene calls are TRBV7-9 and TRBJ2-7, with TRBD1 as a possible D gene (6 bases). Trimming took 5 bases from V and 3 from J, leaving 14 bases between them. From germline, CDR1 is SEHNR and CDR2 FQNEAQ (reference sequence). The CDR3 runs to 14 residues. CDR3 bases: TGTGCCAGCAGCCGCTTAGGACAGAGCTACGAGCAGTACTTC. This encodes CASSRLGQSYEQYF. The variable domain in full, with the rest retrieved from reference TRBV7-9 and TRBJ2-7, is DTGVSQNPRHKITKRGQNVTFRCDPISEHNRLYWYRQTLGQGPEFLTYFQNEAQLEKSRLLSDRFSAERPKGSFSTLEIQRTEQGDSAMYLCASSRLGQSYEQYFGPGTRLTVT.

V is TRBV7-2 and J is TRBJ1-1; TRBD1 is a possible D gene (5 bases). Germline V gene data show CDR1 as SGHTA and CDR2 as FQGNSA. V gave up 5 bases and J gave up 5 bases, with 18 bases separating them. There are 15 residues in the CDR3. The CDR3 DNA reads as TGTGCCAGCAGCCCCCACGGGGGGGGGAGGACTGAAGCTTTCTTT. Translating it yields CASSPHGGGRTEAFF.

The rearrangement joins TRBV19 to TRBJ2-2; 7 bases align to TRBD2. From germline, CDR1 is LNHDA and CDR2 SQIVND (reference sequence). V shed 4 bases and J 7 bases; nucleotides not matched to a gene: 9. CDR3 length equals 15 residues. CDR3 DNA sequence: TGTGCCAGTAGTACTTCAGGGAGGGTAGGCGGGGAGCTGTTTTTT. It is translated as CASSTSGRVGGELFF.

The V gene is TRBV7-2, the J gene TRBJ2-4; D possibly corresponds to TRBD2 (6 bases). Trimming removed 6 bases at V and 1 base at J, with 16 bases between. There are 16 residues in the CDR3. Looked up from germline, CDR1 is SGHTA and CDR2 is FQGNSA. The CDR3 protein is CASSSTGVEAKNIQYF. The CDR3 coding sequence is TGTGCCAGCAGTTCGACGGGGGTCGAGGCCAAAAACATTCAGTACTTC.

This sequence joins TRBV19 and TRBJ1-4, with D possibly matching TRBD1 (6 bases). V was cut by 4 bases and J by 5 bases, with 11 bases left in between. This CDR3 is built from 14 residues. Germline assignment: CDR1 LNHDA and CDR2 SQIVND (reference sequence). CDR3: CASSSRGPNEKLFF. As DNA, the CDR3 is TGTGCCAGTAGTAGCAGGGGACCCAATGAAAAACTGTTTTTT.

This sequence joins TRBV30 and TRBJ1-1; D remains unclear. V dropped 2 bases and J dropped 0 bases, with 7 bases sitting between them. CDR1 is GTSNPN and CDR2 is SVGIG in the germline V gene (reference sequence). The CDR3 covers 13 residues. The CDR3 spells CAWSLILNTEAFF. The CDR3 DNA follows: TGTGCCTGGAGTTTAATTCTGAACACTGAAGCTTTCTTT.

This chain links TRBV2 with TRBJ2-7; the D gene is possibly TRBD1 (5 bases). There are 11 residues in the CDR3. Trimming left V 3 bases short and J 5 bases short, with 5 bases between. CDR1 is SNHLY, CDR2 FYNNEI, per germline. CDR3: CASSDRDEQYF. CDR3 nucleotides: TGTGCCAGCAGTGACAGGGACGAGCAGTACTTC.

The DNA of the CDR3 is TGTGCCAGCAGCTTAGCGAATACGAGGTCCGGGGAGCTGTTTTTT. Residues: CASSLANTRSGELFF. V is TRBV7-2 and J is TRBJ2-2; D gene unclear. V lost 0 bases, J lost 6 bases, and 11 bases lay in between. Germline lookup yields CDR1 SGHTA and CDR2 FQGNSA. The CDR3 is made up of 15 amino acids.

The chain is built from TRBV6-1 and TRBJ2-1; 12 nucleotides match TRBD2. This CDR3 is built from 14 residues. Trimming cost V 6 bases and J 6 bases; bases outside gene matches: 3. Germline CDR1 reads MNHNS; CDR2 reads SASEGT. CDR3 nucleotide sequence: TGTGCCAGCAGCACACTAGCGGGAGGCAATGAGCAGTTCTTC. Amino acids: CASSTLAGGNEQFF.

This clone showed up just once. The J gene is TRBJ2-5, the V gene TRBV7-6, with D possibly matching TRBD1 (6 bases). The germline V gene has CDR1 SGHVS and CDR2 FNYEAQ. V was trimmed by 2 bases and J by 1 base, leaving 14 bases between them. The CDR3 totals 16 residues. The CDR3 spells CASSLSTGMGQETQYF. CDR3 nucleotides: TGTGCCAGCAGCTTAAGTACAGGGATGGGCCAAGAGACCCAGTACTTC.

This clone occurred many times. V gene TRBV12-5 combines with J gene TRBJ1-5; no definite D call. The CDR3 runs to 15 residues. V was trimmed by 1 base and J by 9 bases, leaving 16 bases between them. Germline CDR1 and CDR2: LGHNT and FRNRAP. CDR3 amino acids: CASGLDGVRLSPQHF. DNA of the CDR3: TGTGCTAGTGGTTTGGATGGTGTCAGGTTGTCGCCCCAGCATTTT.

This sequence joins TRBV6-5 and TRBJ2-5; tentative D call: TRBD1 (5 bases). The J call is doubtful: the DNA matches TRBJ2-7 better. CDR1 MNHEY and CDR2 SVGAGI come from the germline V gene. The CDR3 consists of 16 residues. The CDR3 is CASSYSDKGPGYEQYF. CDR3 in DNA: TGTGCCAGCAGTTACAGTGACAAGGGGCCGGGCTACGAGCAGTACTTC.

The V gene is TRBV5-6, the J gene TRBJ2-4, with a weak D call TRBD1 (6 bases). This CDR3 has 16 residues. From germline, CDR1 is SGHDT and CDR2 YYEEEE. The V and J ends lost 0 bases and 0 bases respectively, with 10 bases between them. The CDR3 reads CASSLEMGQAKNIQYF. The CDR3 DNA follows: TGTGCCAGCAGCTTGGAAATGGGACAAGCCAAAAACATTCAGTACTTC.

Worth noting for this clone: The sample carries other DNA sequences with the same CDR3. The chain uses TRBV7-2 and TRBJ1-2, with unresolved D. This CDR3 has 12 amino acids. Germline CDR1 SGHTA, CDR2 FQGNSA. V lost 6 bases, J lost 5 bases, and 10 bases lay in between. Here the CDR3 reads CASSLGGYGYTF. The CDR3 nucleotides read TGTGCCAGCAGTCTGGGAGGATATGGCTACACCTTC. Full variable domain (outside the CDR3, taken from reference TRBV7-2 and TRBJ1-2): GAGVSQSPSNKVTEKGKDVELRCDPISGHTALYWYRQSLGQGLEFLIYFQGNSAPDKSGLPSDRFSAERTGGSVSTLTIQRTQQEDSAVYLCASSLGGYGYTFGSGTRLTVV.

In DNA, the CDR3 is TGCGCCAGCAGCTTGATATCGGGACAGGAGGGGGAAGGCTACACCTTC. Translated, it gives CASSLISGQEGEGYTF. This chain joins TRBV5-1 and TRBJ1-2; 8 positions agree with TRBD1. V lost 1 base, J lost 8 bases, and 13 bases stayed unmatched. CDR1 SGHRS and CDR2 YFSETQ come from the germline V gene. The CDR3 loop spans 16 amino acids.

The rearrangement joins TRBV7-2 to TRBJ1-6; TRBD1 is a possible D gene (6 bases). V was trimmed by 5 bases and J by 12 bases, leaving 14 bases between them. The germline CDR1 and CDR2 sequences are SGHTA and FQGNSA. This CDR3 has 13 residues. Here the CDR3 DNA reads TGTGCCAGCAGCCTCGCAGGGGACGTACCCCTCCACTTT. Protein: CASSLAGDVPLHF.

The gene calls are TRBV5-4 and TRBJ2-7; 10 positions agree with TRBD2. Germline trimming cut 7 bases from V and 6 bases from J; bases unmatched to any gene: 10. This CDR3 comprises 14 residues. Germline lookup yields CDR1 SGHNT and CDR2 YYREEE (reference sequence). The CDR3 nucleotides read TGTGCCAGCCATAGCGGGGGGCCGACCATCGAGCAGTACTTC. This translates into CASHSGGPTIEQYF.

J is TRBJ1-4 and V is TRBV6-6; 7 positions match TRBD1. CDR1 is MNHNY and CDR2 is SVGAGI in the germline V gene (reference sequence). J was trimmed by 7 bases and V by 4 bases; bases with no gene match: 6. The CDR3 runs 14 residues. This CDR3 reads CASSFRGVGEKLFF. The CDR3 nucleotides read TGTGCCAGCAGTTTCAGGGGGGTTGGTGAAAAACTGTTTTTT.

This rearrangement joins TRBV6-6 to TRBJ2-3; D is unresolved. Per the germline V gene, CDR1 is MNHNY and CDR2 is SVGAGI (reference sequence). The V end lost 6 bases, the J end lost 8 bases, and 12 bases lay between the germline ends. The CDR3 contains 12 residues. CDR3 region: CASSPTDGTQYF. Here the CDR3 DNA reads TGTGCCAGCAGCCCCACAGATGGTACGCAGTATTTT.